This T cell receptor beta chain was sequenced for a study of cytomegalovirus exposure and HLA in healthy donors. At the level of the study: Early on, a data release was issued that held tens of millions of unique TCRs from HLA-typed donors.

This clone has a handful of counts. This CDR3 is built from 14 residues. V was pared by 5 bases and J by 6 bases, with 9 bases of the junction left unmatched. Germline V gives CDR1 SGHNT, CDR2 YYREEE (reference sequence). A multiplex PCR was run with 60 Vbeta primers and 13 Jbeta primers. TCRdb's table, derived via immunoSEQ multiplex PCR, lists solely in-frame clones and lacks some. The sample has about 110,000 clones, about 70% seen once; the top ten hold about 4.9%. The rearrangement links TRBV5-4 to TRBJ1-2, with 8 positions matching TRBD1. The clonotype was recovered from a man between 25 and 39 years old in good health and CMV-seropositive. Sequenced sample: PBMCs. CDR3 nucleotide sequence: TGTGCCAGCAGGACGGACAGGGATCTTCATGGCTACACCTTC. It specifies CASRTDRDLHGYTF.